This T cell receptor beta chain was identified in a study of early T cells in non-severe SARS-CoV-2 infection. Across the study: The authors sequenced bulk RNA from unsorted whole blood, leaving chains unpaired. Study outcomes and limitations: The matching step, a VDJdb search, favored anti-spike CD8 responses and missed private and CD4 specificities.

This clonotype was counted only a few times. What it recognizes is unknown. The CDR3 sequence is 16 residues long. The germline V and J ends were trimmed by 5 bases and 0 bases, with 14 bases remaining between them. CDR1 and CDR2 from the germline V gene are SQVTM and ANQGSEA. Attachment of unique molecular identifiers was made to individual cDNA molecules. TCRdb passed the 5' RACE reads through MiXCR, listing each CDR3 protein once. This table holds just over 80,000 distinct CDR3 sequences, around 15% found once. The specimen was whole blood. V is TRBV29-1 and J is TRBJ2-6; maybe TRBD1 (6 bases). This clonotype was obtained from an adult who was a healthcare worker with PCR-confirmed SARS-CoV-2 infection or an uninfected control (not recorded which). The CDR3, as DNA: TGCAGCGTTTTTGGGACACCACTCTCTGGGGCCAACGTCCTGACTTTC. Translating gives CSVFGTPLSGANVLTF. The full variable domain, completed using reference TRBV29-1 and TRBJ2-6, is SAVISQKPSRDICQRGTSLTIQCQVDSQVTMMFWYRQQPGQSLTLIATANQGSEATYESGFVIDKFPISRPNLTFSTLTVSNMSPEDSSIYLCSVFGTPLSGANVLTFGAGSRLTVL.